The clone carrying this T cell receptor beta chain was detected only once. The antigen is not known. This sample was included in a study of T cell responses to AZD1222 COVID-19 vaccine. Across the study: Second-dose schedules of about 4 or about 12 weeks were combined. General study points: Spike-specific TCR breadth and depth rose after two AZD1222 doses. Repertoire sampling occurred only after the peak T cell response. Nearly half of spike-specific TCRs reportedly target unmutated variant regions.

The data were produced by immunoSEQ multiplex PCR, yet TCRdb's version contains in-frame clones alone and is incomplete. Altogether about 150,000 clones are present, less than 95% being singletons, with the ten largest covering 0.95% to 1.5%. Germline values: CDR1 SGHKS, CDR2 YYEKEE (reference sequence). J was trimmed by 8 bases and V by 2 bases; bases with no gene match: 13. This CDR3 is 17 amino acids long. The specimen was peripheral blood, collected on day 0 of AZD1222 vaccination. The sequence derives from an adult in good health. The chain links TRBV5-5 to TRBJ1-2; 12 bases align to TRBD1. The CDR3 DNA sequence: TGTGCCAGCAGCTTAGGGGCCCCGGGACAGGGGGCGCAGGGCTACACCTTC. Translated, it gives CASSLGAPGQGAQGYTF.